This T cell receptor (beta chain) is from a study of T-cell reconstitution after alpha-beta-depleted transplantation in children. Unique molecular identifiers featured in how the TCRbeta library was prepared. TCRdb reprocessed the PCR reads with MiXCR, giving one entry per CDR3 protein. This repertoire shows 440,000 or so distinct CDR3 sequences, roughly 10% found once; its top ten account for roughly 5.1%. The sequencing used PBMCs from the stem cell graft donor, collected from the stem cell graft. This TCR was sampled from a human donor who donated a stem cell graft to a child with acute myeloid leukemia.

The CDR3 DNA is TGTGCCAGCAGCTTAGCCGGGATGATCACAGATACGCAGTATTTT. This translates into CASSLAGMITDTQYF. V is TRBV7-2 and J is TRBJ2-3; D is possibly TRBD2 (5 bases). V was trimmed by 0 bases and J by 2 bases, leaving 9 bases between them. CDR1 and CDR2 (germline): SGHTA, FQGNSA. This CDR3 comprises 15 residues. Complete variable domain (other parts from reference TRBV7-2 and TRBJ2-3): GAGVSQSPSNKVTEKGKDVELRCDPISGHTALYWYRQSLGQGLEFLIYFQGNSAPDKSGLPSDRFSAERTGGSVSTLTIQRTQQEDSAVYLCASSLAGMITDTQYFGPGTRLTVL.